Following are 23 T cell receptor beta chains from one sample sequenced in a study of blood T cell repertoires in COVID-19. Assay used: immunoSEQ multiplex PCR; TCRdb lists only in-frame clones, some missing. This sample carries 55,000 to 75,000 clones, around nine tenths of them seen once, and the ten largest clones take under 8%. The material sequenced was peripheral blood. The receptors were sampled from a human donor with active COVID-19. The donor label of this sample is uncertain.

The chain employs TRBV28 and TRBJ2-1; 10 nucleotides agree with TRBD2. CDR3 length: 15 amino acids. Germline V gives CDR1 MDHEN, CDR2 SYDVKM. Trimming at V came to 6 bases and at J to 8 bases, leaving 10 bases not matched to a gene. The CDR3 nucleotides are TGTGCCAGCAGGGGGTCTAGCGGGAGTTTCTATGAGCAGTTCTTC. Translating gives CASRGSSGSFYEQFF.

This rearrangement joins TRBV3-1 (or the pseudogene TRBV3-2) to TRBJ2-2, with D maybe TRBD2 (6 bases). The CDR3 spans 14 residues. V was clipped by 5 bases and J by 3 bases, with 10 bases between them. The germline V gene has CDR1 LGHDT and CDR2 YNNKEL (reference sequence). CDR3 nucleotide sequence: TGTGCCAGCAGCGCGGGATACTACACCGGGGAGCTGTTTTTT. This gives the protein CASSAGYYTGELFF.

The chain employs TRBV18 and TRBJ2-1; 10 bases line up with TRBD2. Trimming cost V 6 bases and J 11 bases; bases outside gene matches: 13. This CDR3 has 15 residues. The germline V gene encodes CDR1 KGHSH and CDR2 LQKENI. The chain's CDR3 is CASSPGGLAAIQQFF. The CDR3 DNA follows: TGTGCCAGCTCGCCGGGTGGACTAGCGGCAATTCAGCAGTTCTTC.

The V and J genes are TRBV4-1 and TRBJ1-4; unclear D gene. The length of the CDR3 is 13 residues. V lost 2 bases and J 10 bases, leaving 11 bases between the germline ends. Germline V gene sequence: CDR1 MGHRA, CDR2 YSYEKL. Written as DNA, the CDR3 is TGCGCCAGCAGCCAACTCAATCGAGGAAAACTGTTTTTT. Translating gives CASSQLNRGKLFF.

The chain employs TRBV18 and TRBJ1-1, with unresolved D. Germline CDR1 is KGHSH and CDR2 is LQKENI. The germline V and J ends were trimmed by 0 bases and 0 bases, with 8 bases remaining between them. CDR3 length: 15 amino acids. The CDR3 is CASSPPTAMNTEAFF. Written as DNA, the CDR3 is TGTGCCAGCTCACCACCCACAGCTATGAACACTGAAGCTTTCTTT.

The genes are TRBV19 and TRBJ2-1; 10 positions agree with TRBD2. The junction had 9 bases not matched to a gene; V was cut back by 5 bases and J by 8 bases. Germline loops: CDR1 LNHDA, CDR2 SQIVND (reference sequence). There are 15 residues in the CDR3. The CDR3 DNA follows: TGTGCCAGTAGTCCCGGGACTAGCGTGTTTGATGAGCAGTTCTTC. As protein: CASSPGTSVFDEQFF.

CDR3 DNA sequence: TGCAGCGTCCCGACTAGCGGGAGGGCAGATACGCAGTATTTT. This codes for CSVPTSGRADTQYF. The V call is TRBV29-1, the J call TRBJ2-3; TRBD2 agrees at 14 bases. V trimming: 6 bases; J trimming: 4 bases; junction bases outside the gene matches: 3. Per the germline V gene, CDR1 is SQVTM and CDR2 is ANQGSEA. The CDR3 sequence is 14 residues long.

The CDR3 region is CASSVSEQYF. CDR3 nucleotide sequence: TGTGCCAGCAGCGTGAGCGAGCAGTACTTC. V gene TRBV9 combines with J gene TRBJ2-7; D unresolved. Germline V gives CDR1 SGDLS, CDR2 YYNGEE. Trimming took off 2 bases at V and 6 bases at J, with 3 bases between the two ends. This CDR3 contains 10 residues.

CDR3 in amino acids: CASLLRASGSSGEQFF. In DNA form, the CDR3 reads TGTGCCAGCCTGTTGAGGGCTAGCGGGAGTTCGGGTGAGCAGTTCTTC. V and J are TRBV28 and TRBJ2-1; 10 bases fit TRBD2. Trimming at V came to 8 bases and at J to 9 bases, leaving 16 bases not matched to a gene. The CDR3 loop spans 16 amino acids. Germline assignment: CDR1 MDHEN and CDR2 SYDVKM.

This clone occurred a few times. The chain combines TRBV11-2 with TRBJ2-2; 9 bases align to TRBD2. V lost 5 bases, J lost 3 bases, and 16 bases stayed unmatched. In germline, CDR1 is SGHAT, CDR2 FQNNGV. The CDR3 loop spans 19 amino acids. The chain's CDR3 is CASSASILGGRVYTGELFF. CDR3 sequence (DNA): TGTGCCAGCAGCGCATCAATCCTGGGCGGGAGGGTCTACACCGGGGAGCTGTTTTTT.

The CDR3 loop reads CASSVVGLNSGSNQPQHF. The CDR3 DNA reads TGTGCCAGCAGCGTAGTGGGACTCAATTCGGGGAGCAATCAGCCCCAGCATTTT. This chain joins TRBV9 and TRBJ1-5, with TRBD1 as a possible D gene (5 bases). The germline gives CDR1 SGDLS, CDR2 YYNGEE. The V and J ends lost 0 bases and 1 base respectively, with 17 bases between them. This CDR3 spans 18 amino acids.

The rearrangement uses TRBV19 and TRBJ2-7; TRBD2 matches at 10 bases. Germline values: CDR1 LNHDA, CDR2 SQIVND (reference sequence). V trimming: 9 bases; J trimming: 3 bases; junction bases outside the gene matches: 5. The CDR3 runs 13 residues. The CDR3 DNA reads TGTGCCAGCACCCAGCGGGAGGGCTACGAGCAGTACTTC. It is translated as CASTQREGYEQYF.

The rearrangement links TRBV29-1 to TRBJ1-3; no definite D call. The germline V gene has CDR1 SQVTM and CDR2 ANQGSEA. The CDR3 has 13 amino acids. V gave up 7 bases and J gave up 0 bases, with 10 bases separating them. CDR3 bases: TGCAGCGCCTTGCCGGTCTCTGGAAACACCATATATTTT. This translates into CSALPVSGNTIYF.

The chain has TRBV13 and TRBJ1-1; D not certain. Germline V gene data show CDR1 as PRHDT and CDR2 as FYEKMQ (reference sequence). The ends were cut back, 2 bases at V and 3 bases at J, with 10 bases in the middle. The CDR3 length is 14 residues. CDR3 sequence: CASSLSYSDTEAFF. In DNA form, the CDR3 reads TGTGCCAGCAGCTTAAGTTATAGCGACACTGAAGCTTTCTTT.

The chain uses TRBV10-2 and TRBJ2-3; 7 bases agree with TRBD1. CDR3 length equals 13 residues. V trimming: 10 bases; J trimming: 0 bases; junction bases outside the gene matches: 4. Germline values: CDR1 WSHSY, CDR2 SAAADI. CDR3 in amino acids: CATGDRSTDTQYF. The CDR3 DNA sequence: TGCGCCACCGGGGACAGAAGCACAGATACGCAGTATTTT.

The chain couples TRBV7-9 to TRBJ2-5; 8 positions match TRBD1. This CDR3 is built from 15 residues. Germline V gives CDR1 SEHNR, CDR2 FQNEAQ (reference sequence). With V trimmed by 1 base and J by 4 bases, 5 bases remained unmatched. The CDR3 DNA sequence: TGTGCCAGCAGCTTAGTCGGACAGGGTTCAGAGACCCAGTACTTC. As protein: CASSLVGQGSETQYF. Looking up the rest from reference TRBV7-9 and TRBJ2-5 gives the full variable domain: DTGVSQNPRHKITKRGQNVTFRCDPISEHNRLYWYRQTLGQGPEFLTYFQNEAQLEKSRLLSDRFSAERPKGSFSTLEIQRTEQGDSAMYLCASSLVGQGSETQYFGPGTRLLVL.

The chain uses TRBV6-2 or TRBV6-3 and TRBJ1-5; D perhaps matches TRBD1 (5 bases). The CDR3 consists of 16 residues. V was clipped by 0 bases and J by 6 bases, with 15 bases between them. The V gene's germline CDR1 is MNHEY and CDR2 SVGEGT. The CDR3 is CASSYSPVGGGQPQHF. CDR3 in DNA: TGTGCCAGCAGTTACTCGCCAGTCGGGGGTGGTCAGCCCCAGCATTTT.

The chain recombines TRBV2 with TRBJ2-1; 9 nucleotides line up with TRBD1. The germline gives CDR1 SNHLY, CDR2 FYNNEI. With V trimmed by 6 bases and J by 6 bases, 12 bases remained unmatched. The CDR3 covers 16 residues. The CDR3 loop reads CASSTNPGQGSNEQFF. The CDR3 DNA reads as TGTGCCAGCAGCACCAACCCGGGACAGGGATCCAATGAGCAGTTCTTC.

The V and J genes are TRBV11-2 and TRBJ2-7; 9 nucleotides match TRBD1. The CDR3 is 15 residues long. Germline V lookup: CDR1 SGHAT, CDR2 FQNNGV. J lost 2 bases, V lost 5 bases, and 7 bases had no gene match. Written as DNA, the CDR3 is TGTGCCAGCAGCCGAGGACAGGGGACACCCTACGAGCAGTACTTC. Amino acids: CASSRGQGTPYEQYF. The complete variable domain, with remaining parts taken from reference TRBV11-2 and TRBJ2-7, reads EAGVAQSPRYKIIEKRQSVAFWCNPISGHATLYWYQQILGQGPKLLIQFQNNGVVDDSQLPKDRFSAERLKGVDSTLKIQPAKLEDSAVYLCASSRGQGTPYEQYFGPGTRLTVT.

The V call is TRBV7-2, the J call TRBJ2-4; D is possibly TRBD1 (7 bases). The CDR3 is 16 amino acids. V lost 4 bases and J 0 bases, leaving 13 bases between the germline ends. CDR1 SGHTA and CDR2 FQGNSA come from the germline V gene. CDR3 residues: CASSSRQGLAKNIQYF. CDR3 sequence (DNA): TGTGCCAGCAGCTCCCGACAGGGACTAGCCAAAAACATTCAGTACTTC. Using reference TRBV7-2 and TRBJ2-4 for the parts outside the CDR3, the full variable domain is GAGVSQSPSNKVTEKGKDVELRCDPISGHTALYWYRQSLGQGLEFLIYFQGNSAPDKSGLPSDRFSAERTGGSVSTLTIQRTQQEDSAVYLCASSSRQGLAKNIQYFGAGTRLSVL.

The CDR3 loop reads CASSQLSSLTGKTQYF. The DNA for the CDR3 is TGTGCCAGCAGCCAATTGAGTTCTCTCACGGGAAAGACCCAGTACTTC. V is TRBV14 and J is TRBJ2-5, with a tentative D call TRBD2 (5 bases). V was clipped by 2 bases and J by 6 bases, with 19 bases between them. CDR3 length: 16 amino acids. From germline, CDR1 is SGHDN and CDR2 FVKESK. The full variable domain, rest sourced from reference TRBV14 and TRBJ2-5, is EAGVTQFPSHSVIEKGQTVTLRCDPISGHDNLYWYRRVMGKEIKFLLHFVKESKQDESGMPNNRFLAERTGGTYSTLKVQPAELEDSGVYFCASSQLSSLTGKTQYFGPGTRLLVL.

The V gene is TRBV7-9, the J gene TRBJ2-7, with unresolved D. CDR3 size: 15 residues. V was trimmed by 1 base and J by 5 bases, leaving 15 bases between them. Per the germline V gene, CDR1 is SEHNR and CDR2 is FQNEAQ (reference sequence). CDR3 region: CASSLEAWADNEQYF. In DNA, the CDR3 is TGTGCCAGCAGCTTAGAGGCTTGGGCAGACAACGAGCAGTACTTC. The full variable domain, with the rest looked up from reference TRBV7-9 and TRBJ2-7, is DTGVSQNPRHKITKRGQNVTFRCDPISEHNRLYWYRQTLGQGPEFLTYFQNEAQLEKSRLLSDRFSAERPKGSFSTLEIQRTEQGDSAMYLCASSLEAWADNEQYFGPGTRLTVT.

The chain combines TRBV19 with TRBJ1-5; 8 nucleotides align to TRBD1. V lost 7 bases, J lost 5 bases, and 7 bases stayed unmatched. Per germline, CDR1 LNHDA and CDR2 SQIVND (reference sequence). The CDR3 is 14 residues long. The CDR3 spells CASTRTGRYQPQHF. The CDR3 bases are TGTGCCAGTACCCGGACAGGGAGGTATCAGCCCCAGCATTTT.